In its sample, the clone carrying this TCR beta chain was seen a few times. The antigen remains undetermined. Germline V gene lookup returns CDR1 LGHNA and CDR2 YNFKEQ. The CDR3 is 15 amino acids. The V gene end was trimmed by 0 bases and the J gene end by 11 bases; junction bases not matched to a gene: 8. Through a sample-barcoded 5' primer and a J-beta primer mix, a second PCR was run for about 6 to 11 cycles. Tagging of each cDNA molecule was performed by a template-switch adaptor with 12 random nucleotides. Each CDR3 protein gets one entry after TCRdb re-called the 5' RACE reads with MiXCR. The sample gives about 1 million distinct CDR3 sequences, roughly 45% of which show up once; approximately 17% is in the top ten. The data belong to a study of blood T cells in healthy people across ages. General study points: Diversity was higher, and naive CD4+ cells more numerous, in long-lived donors than in aged donors. Diversity of TCR beta per million T cells declined in a roughly linear way with age.

Material for sequencing was blood. This receptor was obtained from a woman in her sixties or seventies in good health. The rearrangement links TRBV4-2 to TRBJ2-1; TRBD2 agrees at 9 bases. For the CDR3, the DNA is TGTGCCAGCAGCCAAGACCTGTTTAGCGGGAGAAAGCAGTTCTTC. Encoded protein: CASSQDLFSGRKQFF.